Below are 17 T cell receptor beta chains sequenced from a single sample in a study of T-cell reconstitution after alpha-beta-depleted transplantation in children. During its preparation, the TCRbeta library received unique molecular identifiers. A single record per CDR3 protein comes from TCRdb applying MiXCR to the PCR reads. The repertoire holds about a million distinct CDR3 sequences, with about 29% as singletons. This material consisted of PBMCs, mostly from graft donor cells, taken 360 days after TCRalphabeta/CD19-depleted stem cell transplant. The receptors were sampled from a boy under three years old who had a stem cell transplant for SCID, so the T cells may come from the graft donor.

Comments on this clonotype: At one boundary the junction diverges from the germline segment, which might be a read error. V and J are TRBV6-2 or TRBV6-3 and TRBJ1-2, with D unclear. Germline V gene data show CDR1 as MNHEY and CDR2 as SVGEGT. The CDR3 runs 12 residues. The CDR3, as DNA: TGTGCCAGCAGTCTTGCTTCATCGATCCACGTCTTC. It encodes CASSLASSIHVF.

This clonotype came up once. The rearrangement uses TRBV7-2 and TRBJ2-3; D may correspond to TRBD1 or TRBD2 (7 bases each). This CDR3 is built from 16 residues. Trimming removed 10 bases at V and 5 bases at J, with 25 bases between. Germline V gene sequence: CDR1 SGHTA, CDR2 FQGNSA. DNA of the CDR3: TGTGCCACAAAACCCAGGGGGGGAAACCTTAGAGATACGCAGTATTTT. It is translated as CATKPRGGNLRDTQYF.

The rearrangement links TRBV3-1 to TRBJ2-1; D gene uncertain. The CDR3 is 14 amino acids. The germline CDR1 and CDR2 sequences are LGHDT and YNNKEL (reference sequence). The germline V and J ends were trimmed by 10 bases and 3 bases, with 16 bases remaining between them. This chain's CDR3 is CATSLVWGYNEQFF. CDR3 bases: TGTGCCACAAGTCTCGTTTGGGGCTACAATGAGCAGTTCTTC.

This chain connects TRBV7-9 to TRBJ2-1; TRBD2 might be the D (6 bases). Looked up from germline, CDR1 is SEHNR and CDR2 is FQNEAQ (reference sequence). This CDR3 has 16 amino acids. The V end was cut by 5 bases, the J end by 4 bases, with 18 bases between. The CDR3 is CASSPRAGNLYNEQFF. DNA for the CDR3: TGTGCCAGCAGCCCTCGGGCGGGGAACCTGTACAATGAGCAGTTCTTC.

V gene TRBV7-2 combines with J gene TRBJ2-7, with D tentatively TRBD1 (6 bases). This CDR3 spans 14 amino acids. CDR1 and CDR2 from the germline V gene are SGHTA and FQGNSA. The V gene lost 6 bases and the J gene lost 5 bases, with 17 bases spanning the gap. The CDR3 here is CASRPRGRGHEQYF. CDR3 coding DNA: TGTGCCAGCAGACCCCGGGGCAGGGGACACGAGCAGTACTTC. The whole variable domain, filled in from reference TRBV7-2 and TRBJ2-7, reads GAGVSQSPSNKVTEKGKDVELRCDPISGHTALYWYRQSLGQGLEFLIYFQGNSAPDKSGLPSDRFSAERTGGSVSTLTIQRTQQEDSAVYLCASRPRGRGHEQYFGPGTRLTVT.

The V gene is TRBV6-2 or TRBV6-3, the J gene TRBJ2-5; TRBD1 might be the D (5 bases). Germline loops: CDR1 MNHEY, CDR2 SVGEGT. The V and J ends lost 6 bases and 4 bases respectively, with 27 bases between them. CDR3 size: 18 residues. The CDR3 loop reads CASSHQGRQPKTGETQYF. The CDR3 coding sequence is TGTGCCAGCAGCCATCAGGGCCGACAGCCTAAAACGGGAGAGACCCAGTACTTC.

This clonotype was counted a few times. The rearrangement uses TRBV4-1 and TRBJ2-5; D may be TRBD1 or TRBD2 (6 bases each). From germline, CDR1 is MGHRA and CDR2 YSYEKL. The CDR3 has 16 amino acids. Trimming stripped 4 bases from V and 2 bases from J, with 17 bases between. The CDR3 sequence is CASSRTKEGGQETQYF. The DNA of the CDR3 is TGCGCCAGCAGCCGAACGAAGGAGGGGGGACAAGAGACCCAGTACTTC.

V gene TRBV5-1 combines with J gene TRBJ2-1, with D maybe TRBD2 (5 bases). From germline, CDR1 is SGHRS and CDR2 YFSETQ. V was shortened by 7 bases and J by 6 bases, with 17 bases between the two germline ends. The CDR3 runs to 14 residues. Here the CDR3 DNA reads TGCGCCAGCCTATCGGGAAACAGCGCCAATGAGCAGTTCTTC. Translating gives CASLSGNSANEQFF.

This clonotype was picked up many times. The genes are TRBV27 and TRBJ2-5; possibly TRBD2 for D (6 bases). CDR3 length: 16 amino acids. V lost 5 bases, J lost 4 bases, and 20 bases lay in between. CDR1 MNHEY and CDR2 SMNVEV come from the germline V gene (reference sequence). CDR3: CASSPLGTGAPETQYF. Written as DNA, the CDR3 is TGTGCCAGCAGTCCACTTGGGACTGGCGCCCCAGAGACCCAGTACTTC.

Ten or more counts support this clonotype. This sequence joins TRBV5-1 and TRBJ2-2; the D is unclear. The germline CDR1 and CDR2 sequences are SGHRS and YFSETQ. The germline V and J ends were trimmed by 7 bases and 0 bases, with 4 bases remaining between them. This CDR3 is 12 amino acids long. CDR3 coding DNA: TGCGCCAGCCAGTCGAACACCGGGGAGCTGTTTTTT. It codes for CASQSNTGELFF.

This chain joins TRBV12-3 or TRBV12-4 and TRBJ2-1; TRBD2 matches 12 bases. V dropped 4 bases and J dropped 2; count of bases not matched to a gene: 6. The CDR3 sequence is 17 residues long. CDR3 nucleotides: TGTGCCAGCAGTTCGCCTAGACTAGCGGGGGCCTACAATGAGCAGTTCTTC. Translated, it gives CASSSPRLAGAYNEQFF.

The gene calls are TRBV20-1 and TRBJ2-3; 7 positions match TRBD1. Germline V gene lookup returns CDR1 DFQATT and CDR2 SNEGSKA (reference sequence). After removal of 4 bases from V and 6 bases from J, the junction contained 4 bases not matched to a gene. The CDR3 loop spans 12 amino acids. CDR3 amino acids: CSATRGRDTQYF. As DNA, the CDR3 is TGCAGTGCTACTAGGGGGCGGGATACGCAGTATTTT.

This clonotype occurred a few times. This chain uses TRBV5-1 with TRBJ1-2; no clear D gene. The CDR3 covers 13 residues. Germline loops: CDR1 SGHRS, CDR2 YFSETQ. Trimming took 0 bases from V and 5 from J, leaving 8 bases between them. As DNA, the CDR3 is TGCGCCAGCAGCTTGGATGGGGTATATGGCTACACCTTC. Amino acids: CASSLDGVYGYTF.

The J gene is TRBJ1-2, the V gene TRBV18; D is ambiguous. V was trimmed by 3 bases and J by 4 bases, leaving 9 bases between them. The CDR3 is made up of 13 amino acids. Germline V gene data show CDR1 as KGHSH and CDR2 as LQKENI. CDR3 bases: TGTGCCAGCTCACCGGACGGGAGCTATGGCTACACCTTC. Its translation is CASSPDGSYGYTF.

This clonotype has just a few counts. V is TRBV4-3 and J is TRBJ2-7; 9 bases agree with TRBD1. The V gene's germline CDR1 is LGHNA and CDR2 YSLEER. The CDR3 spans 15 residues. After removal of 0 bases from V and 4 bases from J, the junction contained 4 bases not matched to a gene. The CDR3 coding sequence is TGCGCCAGCAGCCAAGACCACAGGGGGCTGTACGAGCAGTACTTC. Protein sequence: CASSQDHRGLYEQYF.

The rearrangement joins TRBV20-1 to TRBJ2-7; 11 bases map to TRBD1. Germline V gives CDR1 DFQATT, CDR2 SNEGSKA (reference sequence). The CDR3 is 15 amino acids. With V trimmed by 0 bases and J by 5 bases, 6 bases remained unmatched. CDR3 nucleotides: TGCAGTGCTAGAGAAGTCCGGGACAGGGGGAACGAGCAGTACTTC. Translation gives CSAREVRDRGNEQYF.

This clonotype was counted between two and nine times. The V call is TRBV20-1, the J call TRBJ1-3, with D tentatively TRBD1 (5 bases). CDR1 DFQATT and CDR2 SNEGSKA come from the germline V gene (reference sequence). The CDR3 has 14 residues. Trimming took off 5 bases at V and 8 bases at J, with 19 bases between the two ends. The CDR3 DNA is TGCAGTGCTGTCATAGGGGCAGAGGTCCACACCATATATTTT. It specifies CSAVIGAEVHTIYF.